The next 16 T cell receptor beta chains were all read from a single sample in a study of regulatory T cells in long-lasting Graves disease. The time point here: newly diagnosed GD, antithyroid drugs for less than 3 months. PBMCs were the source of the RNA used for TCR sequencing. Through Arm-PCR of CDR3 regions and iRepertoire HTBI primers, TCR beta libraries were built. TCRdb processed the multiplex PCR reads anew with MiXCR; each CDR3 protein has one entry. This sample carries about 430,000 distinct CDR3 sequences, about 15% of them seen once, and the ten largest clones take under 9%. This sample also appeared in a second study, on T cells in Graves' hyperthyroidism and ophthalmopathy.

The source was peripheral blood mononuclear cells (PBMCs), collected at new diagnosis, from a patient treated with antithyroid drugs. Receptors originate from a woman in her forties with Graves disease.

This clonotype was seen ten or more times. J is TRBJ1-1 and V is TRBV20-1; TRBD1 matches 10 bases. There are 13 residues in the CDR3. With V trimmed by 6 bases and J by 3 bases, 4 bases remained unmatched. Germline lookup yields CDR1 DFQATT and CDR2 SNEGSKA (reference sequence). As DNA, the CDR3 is TGCAGTGCCTCGACAGGGGGCCACACTGAAGCTTTCTTT. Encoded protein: CSASTGGHTEAFF.

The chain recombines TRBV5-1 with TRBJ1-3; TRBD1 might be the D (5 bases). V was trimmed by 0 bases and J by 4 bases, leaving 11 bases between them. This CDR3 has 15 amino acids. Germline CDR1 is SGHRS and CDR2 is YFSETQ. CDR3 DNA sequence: TGCGCCAGCAGCTTGGATGGGGGAGACGGAAACACCATATATTTT. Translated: CASSLDGGDGNTIYF.

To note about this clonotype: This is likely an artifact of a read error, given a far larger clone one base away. The CDR3: CASSTYKDFYQEAQYF. The CDR3 DNA follows: TGTGCCAGCAGCACCTACAAGGACTTCTACCAAGAGGCCCAGTACTTC. This chain links TRBV11-3 with TRBJ2-1; D possibly corresponds to TRBD2 (5 bases). The DNA matches TRBJ2-5 better at its end, which makes the J call doubtful. Germline lookup yields CDR1 SGHNT and CDR2 YENEEA. The CDR3 loop spans 16 amino acids.

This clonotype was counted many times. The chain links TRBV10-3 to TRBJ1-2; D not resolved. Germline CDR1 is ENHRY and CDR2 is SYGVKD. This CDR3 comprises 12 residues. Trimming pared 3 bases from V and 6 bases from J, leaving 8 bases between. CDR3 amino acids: CAISDSADGYTF. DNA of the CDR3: TGTGCCATCAGTGATTCGGCCGATGGCTACACCTTC.

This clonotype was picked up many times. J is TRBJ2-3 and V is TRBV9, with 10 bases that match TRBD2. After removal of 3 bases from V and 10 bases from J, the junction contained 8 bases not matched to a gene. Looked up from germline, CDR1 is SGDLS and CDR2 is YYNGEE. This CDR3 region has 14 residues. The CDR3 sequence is CASSGSGRANAQYF. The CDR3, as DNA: TGTGCCAGCAGCGGGAGCGGGAGGGCTAACGCGCAGTATTTT. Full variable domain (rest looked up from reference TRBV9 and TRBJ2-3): DSGVTQTPKHLITATGQRVTLRCSPRSGDLSVYWYQQSLDQGLQFLIQYYNGEERAKGNILERFSAQQFPDLHSELNLSSLELGDSALYFCASSGSGRANAQYFGPGTRLTVL.

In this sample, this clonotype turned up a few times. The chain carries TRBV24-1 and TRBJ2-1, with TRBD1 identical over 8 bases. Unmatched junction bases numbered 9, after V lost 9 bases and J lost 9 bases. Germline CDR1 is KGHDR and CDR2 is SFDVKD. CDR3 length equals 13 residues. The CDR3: CATCQGAFAEQFF. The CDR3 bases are TGTGCCACCTGCCAGGGGGCGTTCGCTGAGCAGTTCTTC.

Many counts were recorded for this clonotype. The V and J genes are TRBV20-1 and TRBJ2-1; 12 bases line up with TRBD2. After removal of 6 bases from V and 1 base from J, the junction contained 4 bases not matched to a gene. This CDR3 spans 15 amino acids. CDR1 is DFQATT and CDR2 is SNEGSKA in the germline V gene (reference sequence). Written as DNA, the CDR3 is TGCAGTGCGAAGACTAGCGGGAGTTCCTACAATGAGCAGTTCTTC. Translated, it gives CSAKTSGSSYNEQFF.

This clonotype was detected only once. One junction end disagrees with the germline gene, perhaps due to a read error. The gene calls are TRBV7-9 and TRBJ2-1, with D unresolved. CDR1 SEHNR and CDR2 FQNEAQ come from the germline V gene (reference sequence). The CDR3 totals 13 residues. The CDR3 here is CASSPGLDDEQLF. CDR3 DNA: TGTGCCAGCAGCCCCGGGCTCGACGATGAGCAGCTCTTC.

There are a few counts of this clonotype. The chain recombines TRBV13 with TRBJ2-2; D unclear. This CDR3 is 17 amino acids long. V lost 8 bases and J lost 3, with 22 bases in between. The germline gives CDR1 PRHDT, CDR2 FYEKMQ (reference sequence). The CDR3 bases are TGTGCCAGCGGCCTCGTAGGGTGGGCTAGTGACACCGGGGAGCTGTTTTTT. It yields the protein CASGLVGWASDTGELFF.

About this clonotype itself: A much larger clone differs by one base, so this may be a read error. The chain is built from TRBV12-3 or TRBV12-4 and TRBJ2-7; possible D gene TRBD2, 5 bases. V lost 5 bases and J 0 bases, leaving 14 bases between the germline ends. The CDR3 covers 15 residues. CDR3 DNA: TGTGCCAGCAGTCCGGGGTCGGCTAACTCCTACGAGCAGTACTTC. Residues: CASSPGSANSYEQYF.

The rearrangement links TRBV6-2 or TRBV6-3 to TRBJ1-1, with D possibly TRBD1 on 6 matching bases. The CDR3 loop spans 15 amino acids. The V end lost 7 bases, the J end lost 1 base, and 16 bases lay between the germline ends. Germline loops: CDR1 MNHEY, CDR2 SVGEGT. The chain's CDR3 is CASTIGSGANTEAFF. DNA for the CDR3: TGTGCCAGCACCATAGGGTCAGGGGCGAACACTGAAGCTTTCTTT.

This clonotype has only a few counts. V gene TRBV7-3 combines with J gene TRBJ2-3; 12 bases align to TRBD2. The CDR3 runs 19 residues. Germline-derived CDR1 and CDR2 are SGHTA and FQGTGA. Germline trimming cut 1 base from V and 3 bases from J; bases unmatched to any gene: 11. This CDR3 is CASSLNPPGLAGETDTQYF. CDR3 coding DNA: TGTGCCAGCAGCTTAAACCCCCCGGGACTAGCGGGTGAGACAGATACGCAGTATTTT.

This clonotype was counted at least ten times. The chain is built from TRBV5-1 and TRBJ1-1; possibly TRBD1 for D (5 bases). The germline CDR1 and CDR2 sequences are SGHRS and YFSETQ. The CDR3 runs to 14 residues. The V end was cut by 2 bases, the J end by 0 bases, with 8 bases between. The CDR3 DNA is TGCGCCAGCAGCTTAAGGGGAATGAACACTGAAGCTTTCTTT. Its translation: CASSLRGMNTEAFF.

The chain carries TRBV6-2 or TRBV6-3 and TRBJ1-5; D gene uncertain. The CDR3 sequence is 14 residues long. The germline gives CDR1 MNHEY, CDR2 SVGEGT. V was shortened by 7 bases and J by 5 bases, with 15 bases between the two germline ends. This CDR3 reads CASTTRQYHQPQHF. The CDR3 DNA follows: TGTGCCAGCACTACCCGGCAGTATCATCAGCCCCAGCATTTT.

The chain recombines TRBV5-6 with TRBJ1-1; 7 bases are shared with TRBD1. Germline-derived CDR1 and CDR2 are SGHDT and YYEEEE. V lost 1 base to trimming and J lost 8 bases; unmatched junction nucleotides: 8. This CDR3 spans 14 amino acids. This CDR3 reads CASSLFAGGVEAFF. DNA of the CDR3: TGTGCCAGCAGCTTGTTCGCAGGGGGTGTCGAAGCTTTCTTT.

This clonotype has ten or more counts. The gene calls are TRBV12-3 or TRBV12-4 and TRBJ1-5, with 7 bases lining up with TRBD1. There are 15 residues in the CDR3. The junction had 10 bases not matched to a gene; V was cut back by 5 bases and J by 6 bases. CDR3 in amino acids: CASSSPGQFTQPQHF. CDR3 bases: TGTGCCAGCAGTAGTCCGGGACAGTTTACTCAGCCCCAGCATTTT.